A selection of T cell receptor beta chains follows, all from one sample in a study of PD-L1 blockade in urothelial cancer. Profiling relied on immunoSEQ multiplex PCR, and the TCRdb table lists in-frame clones only, not all of them. There are approximately 90,000 clones in the sample; 90% occur only once, and under 2% lies in the top ten. The sequencing used PBMCs, collected around atezolizumab (anti-PD-L1) treatment. Source of these receptors: a man aged 60 to 69 with urothelial cancer. Each CDR3 is given with its conserved first and last residue. A D gene is named only where the DNA matches it firmly. Clone size is shown for a subset of rows, as once, few, many or a class of expanded clone.

CDR3nt: TGTGCCAGCAGTAGGGACTCGGAAGAGACCCAGTACTTC
CDR3aa: CASSRDSEETQYF
d_gene: -
abundance: -
j_gene: TRBJ2-5
v_gene: TRBV6-1

CDR3nt: TGTGCCAGCAGCGGACAGGTCTCGCCCAACTATGGCTACACCTTC
CDR3aa: CASSGQVSPNYGYTF
d_gene: TRBD1
abundance: -
j_gene: TRBJ1-2
v_gene: TRBV6-5

CDR3nt: TGTGCCAGCAGTGCCCTCCCTCAGGGTTCCTACAATGAGCAGTTCTTC
CDR3aa: CASSALPQGSYNEQFF
d_gene: -
abundance: -
j_gene: TRBJ2-1
v_gene: TRBV6-1

CDR3nt: TGTGCCAGTAGACCCTCGGGACTAGCGAGGAATAGGGTACTGTTTTTT
CDR3aa: CASRPSGLARNRVLFF
d_gene: TRBD2
abundance: -
j_gene: TRBJ2-2
v_gene: TRBV19

CDR3nt: TGTGCCAGCTCAACCCGGCGACAGAGCACAGATACGCAGTATTTT
CDR3aa: CASSTRRQSTDTQYF
d_gene: -
abundance: -
j_gene: TRBJ2-3
v_gene: TRBV18

CDR3nt: TGCGCCAGCAGCTTGGGATTGTTTCAGGGTGAGGTGGAAAAACTGTTTTTT
CDR3aa: CASSLGLFQGEVEKLFF
d_gene: -
abundance: -
j_gene: TRBJ1-4
v_gene: TRBV5-1

CDR3nt: TGCGCCAGCAGCCCGCGAGAGCGGGGGACCGGGGAGCTGTTTTTT
CDR3aa: CASSPRERGTGELFF
d_gene: TRBD2
abundance: -
j_gene: TRBJ2-2
v_gene: TRBV4-3

CDR3nt: TGTGCCAGCAGCTTTTCTGTACGGGGTGCTGGGGCCAACGTCCTGACTTTC
CDR3aa: CASSFSVRGAGANVLTF
d_gene: -
abundance: -
j_gene: TRBJ2-6
v_gene: TRBV5-4

CDR3nt: TGTGCCAGCAGGCCTCCGGCACAGGGTACTCAGCCCCAGCATTTT
CDR3aa: CASRPPAQGTQPQHF
d_gene: -
abundance: -
j_gene: TRBJ1-5
v_gene: TRBV6-1

CDR3nt: TGTGCCAGCAGCTCACACGGACTCACCTACGAGCAGTACTTC
CDR3aa: CASSSHGLTYEQYF
d_gene: -
abundance: -
j_gene: TRBJ2-7
v_gene: TRBV11-2

CDR3nt: TGTGCCAGCACAGCAATCTCTGGAAACACCATATATTTT
CDR3aa: CASTAISGNTIYF
d_gene: -
abundance: -
j_gene: TRBJ1-3
v_gene: TRBV19

CDR3nt: TGTGCCAGCAGCGTACTAGCGGGGGACACAGATACGCAGTATTTT
CDR3aa: CASSVLAGDTDTQYF
d_gene: TRBD2
abundance: -
j_gene: TRBJ2-3
v_gene: TRBV9

CDR3nt: TGTGCCAGCAGCAAAGATGAGGATTATGAGCAGTTCTTC
CDR3aa: CASSKDEDYEQFF
d_gene: -
abundance: -
j_gene: TRBJ2-1
v_gene: TRBV21-1

CDR3nt: TGTGCCATCAGCAGACAGGGACCACCTGGAAACACCATATATTTT
CDR3aa: CAISRQGPPGNTIYF
d_gene: TRBD1
abundance: -
j_gene: TRBJ1-3
v_gene: TRBV10-3

CDR3nt: TGCGCCAGCAGTGAGTCCCAGGTTACCTACGAGCAGTACTTC
CDR3aa: CASSESQVTYEQYF
d_gene: -
abundance: -
j_gene: TRBJ2-7
v_gene: TRBV10-1

CDR3nt: TGTGCCAGCAGCTCTAGCCACTCCTACAATGAGCAGTTCTTC
CDR3aa: CASSSSHSYNEQFF
d_gene: -
abundance: -
j_gene: TRBJ2-1
v_gene: TRBV7-3

CDR3nt: TGTGCCAGCAGTGCTGGACAGGGGGCTTCCTACGAGCAGTACTTC
CDR3aa: CASSAGQGASYEQYF
d_gene: TRBD1
abundance: -
j_gene: TRBJ2-7
v_gene: TRBV28

CDR3nt: TGCGCCAGCAGCGAGGGACTAGCGGCAAACACAGATACGCAGTATTTT
CDR3aa: CASSEGLAANTDTQYF
d_gene: TRBD2
abundance: -
j_gene: TRBJ2-3
v_gene: TRBV5-1

CDR3nt: TGTGCCAGCGCCCCCGGGACACCCTATGGCTACACCTTC
CDR3aa: CASAPGTPYGYTF
d_gene: -
abundance: -
j_gene: TRBJ1-2
v_gene: TRBV11-2

CDR3nt: TGTGCCAGCAGCTTGTTTATTCCGGGGTTGAGCACAGATACGCAGTATTTT
CDR3aa: CASSLFIPGLSTDTQYF
d_gene: -
abundance: -
j_gene: TRBJ2-3
v_gene: TRBV5-6

CDR3nt: TGCGCCAGCAGCCAAGAGGGACTAGCGGGTTATGAGCAGTACTTC
CDR3aa: CASSQEGLAGYEQYF
d_gene: TRBD2
abundance: -
j_gene: TRBJ2-7
v_gene: TRBV4-3

CDR3nt: TGTGCCAGCAGCAAAGGTTCCCTAACGGGACAGGGGCAGACGTGGGCCAGCACAGATACGCAGTATTTT
CDR3aa: CASSKGSLTGQGQTWASTDTQYF
d_gene: -
abundance: -
j_gene: TRBJ2-3
v_gene: TRBV21-1

CDR3nt: TGTGCCAGCAGTGGTCGGGGGGCCGGTGGGCGGGAGACCCAGTACTTC
CDR3aa: CASSGRGAGGRETQYF
d_gene: -
abundance: -
j_gene: TRBJ2-5
v_gene: TRBV2

CDR3nt: TGTGCCAGCAGTGACGGGGGGAAGGGTGAAAAACTGTTTTTT
CDR3aa: CASSDGGKGEKLFF
d_gene: -
abundance: -
j_gene: TRBJ1-4
v_gene: TRBV6-1

CDR3nt: TGCGCCAGCAGCTCGGACAGGGGTAGCTACACCTTC
CDR3aa: CASSSDRGSYTF
d_gene: TRBD1
abundance: -
j_gene: TRBJ1-2
v_gene: TRBV5-1

CDR3nt: TGTGCCTGGAGGGCCATAGGACAGACAAACACCGGGGAGCTGTTTTTT
CDR3aa: CAWRAIGQTNTGELFF
d_gene: -
abundance: -
j_gene: TRBJ2-2
v_gene: TRBV30

CDR3nt: TGTGCCAGCAGCTTGTTCGGGGGGGGCGGAGAGACCCAGTACTTC
CDR3aa: CASSLFGGGGETQYF
d_gene: TRBD2
abundance: -
j_gene: TRBJ2-5
v_gene: TRBV5-8

CDR3nt: TGTGCCAGCAGCCCGGGGACAGCCGAGCAGTACTTC
CDR3aa: CASSPGTAEQYF
d_gene: TRBD1
abundance: -
j_gene: TRBJ2-7
v_gene: TRBV7-9

CDR3nt: TGCGCCAGCAGCTTGGAGGCTAGCGGGGGGTACAATGAGCAGTTCTTC
CDR3aa: CASSLEASGGYNEQFF
d_gene: TRBD2
abundance: few
j_gene: TRBJ2-1
v_gene: TRBV5-1

CDR3nt: TGTGCCACCAGCAGGACCGGGGACACTGAAGCTTTCTTT
CDR3aa: CATSRTGDTEAFF
d_gene: -
abundance: -
j_gene: TRBJ1-1
v_gene: TRBV15

CDR3nt: TGTGCCAGCACCCTAGGGACAGGCTATGGCTACACCTTC
CDR3aa: CASTLGTGYGYTF
d_gene: TRBD1
abundance: -
j_gene: TRBJ1-2
v_gene: TRBV2

CDR3nt: TGTGCCAGCAGCGTGAGAGGAGTTCAGCCCCAGCATTTT
CDR3aa: CASSVRGVQPQHF
d_gene: -
abundance: -
j_gene: TRBJ1-5
v_gene: TRBV5-6

CDR3nt: TGCGCCAGCAGCCCCTGGACTGGCACAGATACGCAGTATTTT
CDR3aa: CASSPWTGTDTQYF
d_gene: -
abundance: once
j_gene: TRBJ2-3
v_gene: TRBV5-1

CDR3nt: TGTGCCAGCACCCTGATGTCCGCCGGTGAGCAGTTCTTC
CDR3aa: CASTLMSAGEQFF
d_gene: -
abundance: -
j_gene: TRBJ2-1
v_gene: TRBV9

CDR3nt: TGTGCCAGCTCACTCCTCGGGACACGTGGCCGGGACAGGGGATCCATGAACACTGAAGCTTTCTTT
CDR3aa: CASSLLGTRGRDRGSMNTEAFF
d_gene: TRBD1
abundance: -
j_gene: TRBJ1-1
v_gene: TRBV18